This T cell receptor (beta chain) comes out of a study of blood T cell repertoires in COVID-19. Generated by immunoSEQ multiplex PCR, the TCRdb table keeps only in-frame clones and is missing some. The table shows 150,000 to 200,000 clones, with about 90% occurring only once. Unmatched junction bases numbered 9, after V lost 4 bases and J lost 1 base. Per the germline V gene, CDR1 is MNHEY and CDR2 is SVGEGT. The CDR3 sequence is 16 residues long. The sequence was obtained from a woman in her sixties or seventies with acute or convalescent COVID-19. The gene calls are TRBV6-2 or TRBV6-3 and TRBJ1-1; TRBD1 matches 7 bases. Input material: peripheral blood. CDR3 DNA sequence: TGTGCCAGCAGTTCCGCAGGGGGTAGAGCGAACACTGAAGCTTTCTTT. Translating it yields CASSSAGGRANTEAFF.